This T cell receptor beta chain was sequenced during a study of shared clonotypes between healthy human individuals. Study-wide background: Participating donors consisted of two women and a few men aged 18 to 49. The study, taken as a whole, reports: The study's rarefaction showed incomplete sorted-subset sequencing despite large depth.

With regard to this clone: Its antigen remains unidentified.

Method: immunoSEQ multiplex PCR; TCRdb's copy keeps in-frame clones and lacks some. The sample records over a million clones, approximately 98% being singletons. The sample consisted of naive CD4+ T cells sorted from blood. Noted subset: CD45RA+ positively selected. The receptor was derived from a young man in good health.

The CDR3 loop is CASSRGGFSLEQYF. CDR3 bases: TGTGCCAGCAGCCGAGGAGGTTTTTCGCTCGAGCAGTACTTC. The rearrangement links TRBV7-2 to TRBJ2-7, with D possibly being TRBD2 (5 bases). V was cut by 5 bases and J by 6 bases, with 17 bases left in between. The CDR3 is 14 amino acids. Germline V gene sequence: CDR1 SGHTA, CDR2 FQGNSA.